A selection of T cell receptor beta chains follows, all from one sample in a study of naive and memory T cell subsets. TCRdb fed the UMI-ligation and nested PCR reads into MiXCR, producing one record per CDR3 protein. The data show about 82,000 distinct CDR3 sequences, roughly 9.2% seen once. The source material was naive CD8+ T cells from blood. These receptor sequences come from a human donor in good health. Each CDR3 is given with its conserved first and last residue. A D gene is named only where the DNA matches it firmly. Size is omitted from some rows. Given values are once, few, many or a class for expanded clones.

D gene	V gene	clone size	J gene	CDR3 protein	CDR3 DNA
.	TRBV27	.	TRBJ2-2	CASSISPNTGELFF	TGTGCCAGCAGTATAAGTCCGAACACCGGGGAGCTGTTTTTT
.	TRBV14	few	TRBJ2-1	CASSLRYKNEQFF	TGTGCCAGCAGCCTCCGCTATAAGAATGAGCAGTTCTTC
.	TRBV29-1	many	TRBJ2-7	CSVEVQNSYEQYF	TGCAGCGTTGAAGTTCAGAACTCCTACGAGCAGTACTTC
TRBD1	TRBV5-5	many	TRBJ2-7	CASRLDRVSLYEQYF	TGTGCCAGCAGACTCGACAGGGTCTCTCTATACGAGCAGTACTTC
.	TRBV29-1	few	TRBJ1-1	CSGGGGAEAFF	TGCAGCGGGGGGGGGGGCGCTGAAGCTTTCTTT
.	TRBV2	few	TRBJ1-1	CASSEAGVRTEAFF	TGTGCCAGCAGTGAAGCAGGGGTTCGGACTGAAGCTTTCTTT
.	TRBV28	.	TRBJ1-2	CASSSRRVINYGYTF	TGTGCCAGCAGTTCCAGACGGGTAATAAACTATGGCTACACCTTC
.	TRBV7-2	many	TRBJ1-1	CASSFPEEDTEAFF	TGTGCCAGCAGCTTTCCAGAGGAGGACACTGAAGCTTTCTTT
TRBD2	TRBV6-1	.	TRBJ2-3	CASSEYSGRASDTQYF	TGTGCCAGCAGTGAATACAGCGGGAGGGCCTCAGATACGCAGTATTTT
.	TRBV13	.	TRBJ2-2	CASSLAGFAGELFF	TGTGCCAGCAGCTTAGCAGGGTTCGCCGGGGAGCTGTTTTTT
TRBD2	TRBV7-9	.	TRBJ2-6	CASNLRLAGVSGANVLTF	TGTGCCAGCAACCTCAGGCTAGCGGGAGTATCTGGGGCCAACGTCCTGACTTTC
TRBD1	TRBV13	few	TRBJ2-7	CASSPSGTGVHEQYF	TGTGCCAGCAGCCCATCCGGGACAGGGGTCCACGAGCAGTACTTC
.	TRBV12-3/TRBV12-4	.	TRBJ2-1	CASSPFVANEQFF	TGTGCCAGCAGCCCATTTGTGGCAAATGAGCAGTTCTTC
.	TRBV7-3	.	TRBJ2-3	CASSLSRDVTDTQYF	TGTGCCAGCAGCTTATCCAGGGATGTCACAGATACGCAGTATTTT
TRBD2	TRBV7-8	.	TRBJ2-1	CASSFNSGRGGYNEQFF	TGTGCCAGCAGCTTCAATAGCGGGAGGGGGGGTTACAATGAGCAGTTCTTC
.	TRBV12-5	many	TRBJ2-5	CASGLGDKGETQYF	TGTGCTAGTGGTTTGGGCGATAAGGGAGAGACCCAGTACTTC
.	TRBV7-7	few	TRBJ2-3	CASSLGEYREQYF	TGTGCCAGCAGCTTAGGAGAGTACAGAGAGCAGTATTTT
TRBD2	TRBV5-6	.	TRBJ2-5	CASSLPTSGRPRQETQYF	TGTGCCAGCAGCCTACCGACTAGCGGGAGACCCCGTCAAGAGACCCAGTACTTC
.	TRBV7-9	many	TRBJ1-1	CAVGAGNTEAFF	TGTGCCGTAGGGGCAGGGAACACTGAAGCTTTCTTT
.	TRBV27	few	TRBJ2-7	CASSLSVSRLQPEQYF	TGTGCCAGCAGTTTATCGGTTTCCCGGCTGCAACCCGAGCAGTACTTC
.	TRBV15	few	TRBJ2-1	CATSRGPGEQFF	TGTGCCACCAGCCGGGGGCCGGGGGAGCAGTTCTTC
TRBD1	TRBV12-3/TRBV12-4	many	TRBJ1-1	CASSSGGGTEAFF	TGTGCCAGCAGTTCAGGGGGGGGAACTGAAGCTTTCTTT
TRBD1	TRBV29-1	.	TRBJ2-5	CSVYTDRAEETQYF	TGCAGCGTTTACACGGACAGGGCGGAAGAGACCCAGTACTTC
TRBD2	TRBV6-2/TRBV6-3	many	TRBJ2-7	CASSYELLAGSYEQYF	TGTGCCAGCAGTTACGAATTACTAGCGGGATCCTACGAGCAGTACTTC